This T cell receptor (beta chain) was profiled in a study of blood T cell repertoires in COVID-19. For the study at large: The samples span acute and convalescent COVID-19 from the United States, Italy and Spain.

Germline loops: CDR1 SNHLY, CDR2 FYNNEI. Trimming stripped 7 bases from V and 1 base from J, with 15 bases between. This CDR3 is built from 15 residues. Authors' processing steps: Nucleated cell counts were estimated from reference gene primer amplification. Generated by immunoSEQ multiplex PCR, the TCRdb table keeps only in-frame clones and is missing some. V and J calls and clone size are given by that table; D and trimming were obtained from the DNA. This table has tens of thousands of clones, roughly 84% appearing once. The gene calls are TRBV2 and TRBJ2-3; perhaps TRBD2 as D (5 bases). The source of this sequence is a human donor in a cohort sampled during active COVID-19. The sample consisted of peripheral blood. The CDR3 DNA sequence: TGTGCCAGCATTACACAAGCGGTACGCACAGATACGCAGTATTTT. This translates into CASITQAVRTDTQYF. Combining the CDR3 with reference TRBV2 and TRBJ2-3 gives the whole variable domain EPEVTQTPSHQVTQMGQEVILRCVPISNHLYFYWYRQILGQKVEFLVSFYNNEISEKSEIFDDQFSVERPDGSNFTLKIRSTKLEDSAMYFCASITQAVRTDTQYFGPGTRLTVL.